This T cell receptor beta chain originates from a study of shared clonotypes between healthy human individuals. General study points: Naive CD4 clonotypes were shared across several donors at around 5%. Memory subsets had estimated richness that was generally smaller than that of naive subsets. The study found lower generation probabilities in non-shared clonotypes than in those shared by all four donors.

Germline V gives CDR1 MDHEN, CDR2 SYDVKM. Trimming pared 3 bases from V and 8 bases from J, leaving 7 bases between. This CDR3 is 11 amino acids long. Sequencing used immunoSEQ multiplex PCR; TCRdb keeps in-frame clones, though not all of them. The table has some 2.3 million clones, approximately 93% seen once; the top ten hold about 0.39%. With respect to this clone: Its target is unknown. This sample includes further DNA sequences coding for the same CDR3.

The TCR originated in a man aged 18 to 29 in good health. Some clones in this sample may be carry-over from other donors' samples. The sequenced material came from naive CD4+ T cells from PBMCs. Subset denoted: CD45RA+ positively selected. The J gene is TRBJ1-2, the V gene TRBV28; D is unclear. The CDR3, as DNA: TGTGCCAGCAGTTTTTTAGGGGGCTACACCTTC. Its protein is CASSFLGGYTF.